Listed here are 17 T cell receptor beta chains from one sample, sequenced in a study of blood T cell repertoires in COVID-19. Here immunoSEQ multiplex PCR was the method, and the copy in TCRdb shows in-frame clones only, minus some. The sample yields 110,000 to 150,000 clones, around nine tenths seen once. The specimen sequenced was peripheral blood. These receptors were obtained from a human donor in a cohort sampled during active COVID-19.

V usage is TRBV2 and J usage is TRBJ2-7, with 10 bases aligning to TRBD2. The CDR3 is 15 residues long. The J segment lost 3 bases and the V segment lost 5 bases, leaving 7 bases of the junction unmatched. The V gene's germline CDR1 is SNHLY and CDR2 FYNNEI. DNA for the CDR3: TGTGCCAGCAGTCGAAGCGGGGGGGCCCTCTACGAGCAGTACTTC. Its translation is CASSRSGGALYEQYF.

CDR3 sequence (DNA): TGTGCCAGCAGTTCACAGGGGGCGAGCTACACCTTC. Encoded protein: CASSSQGASYTF. The chain employs TRBV28 and TRBJ1-2; 9 bases match TRBD1. Germline-derived CDR1 and CDR2 are MDHEN and SYDVKM. The CDR3 runs to 12 residues. V gave up 4 bases and J gave up 9 bases; unmatched junction bases: 3.

The V gene is TRBV25-1, the J gene TRBJ2-7; TRBD2 agrees at 8 bases. From germline, CDR1 is MGHDK and CDR2 SYGVNS. J was trimmed by 3 bases and V by 0 bases; bases with no gene match: 13. The CDR3 contains 18 residues. The DNA of the CDR3 is TGTGCCAGCAGTGAATACGGGGGGGCCTTGGGTTTGGTCTACGAGCAGTACTTC. Translated: CASSEYGGALGLVYEQYF.

This chain uses TRBV2 with TRBJ2-1; 7 nucleotides agree with TRBD1. Germline CDR1 and CDR2: SNHLY and FYNNEI. Unmatched junction bases numbered 7, after V lost 11 bases and J lost 3 bases. CDR3 size: 13 residues. CDR3 nucleotide sequence: TGTGCCCTCGTGGGACAGAACTACAATGAGCAGTTCTTC. Residues: CALVGQNYNEQFF.

The V call is TRBV11-2, the J call TRBJ2-3; 12 nucleotides line up with TRBD2. The junction had 9 bases not matched to a gene; V was cut back by 6 bases and J by 5 bases. From germline, CDR1 is SGHAT and CDR2 FQNNGV. The CDR3 runs to 16 residues. CDR3 sequence: CASSLTSGGAKDTQYF. The CDR3 DNA is TGTGCCAGCAGTCTGACTAGCGGGGGAGCGAAAGATACGCAGTATTTT.

This clone came up a few times. This chain joins TRBV19 and TRBJ1-2; the match to TRBD1 covers 7 bases. Germline trimming cut 3 bases from V and 0 bases from J; bases unmatched to any gene: 4. The CDR3 runs to 15 residues. Germline assignment: CDR1 LNHDA and CDR2 SQIVND (reference sequence). CDR3 DNA sequence: TGTGCCAGTAGTATCCACAGGGGTGCTAACTATGGCTACACCTTC. Translated, it gives CASSIHRGANYGYTF.

The V and J genes are TRBV7-9 and TRBJ1-3; unclear D gene. The V gene's germline CDR1 is SEHNR and CDR2 FQNEAQ (reference sequence). V was pared by 1 base and J by 0 bases, with 7 bases between. The CDR3 contains 15 residues. The CDR3 here is CASSLGALSGNTIYF. In DNA, the CDR3 is TGTGCCAGCAGCTTAGGGGCACTCTCTGGAAACACCATATATTTT.

This chain uses TRBV15 with TRBJ2-7; 9 positions match TRBD1. Germline V gene sequence: CDR1 LNHNV, CDR2 YYDKDF (reference sequence). The J segment lost 3 bases and the V segment lost 5 bases, leaving 5 bases of the junction unmatched. The CDR3 spans 14 residues. The CDR3 protein is CATSLRDRVYEQYF. Written as DNA, the CDR3 is TGTGCCACCAGCCTCCGGGACAGGGTCTACGAGCAGTACTTC.

The count of this clone is one. This chain joins TRBV9 and TRBJ1-1; 12 nucleotides match TRBD1. The J segment lost 7 bases and the V segment lost 1 base, leaving 8 bases of the junction unmatched. There are 16 residues in the CDR3. Germline V gene lookup returns CDR1 SGDLS and CDR2 YYNGEE. The CDR3 DNA follows: TGTGCCAGCAGCGTATCGGGACAGGGGGCGCGGAGTGAAGCTTTCTTT. Protein product: CASSVSGQGARSEAFF.

The V and J genes are TRBV5-1 and TRBJ1-2; 8 positions agree with TRBD1. The germline gives CDR1 SGHRS, CDR2 YFSETQ. Germline trimming cut 1 base from V and 5 bases from J; bases unmatched to any gene: 4. The CDR3 is 14 amino acids. The CDR3 sequence: CASSLQGAAYGYTF. The CDR3 coding sequence is TGCGCCAGCAGCTTGCAGGGGGCGGCGTATGGCTACACCTTC. Drawing the rest from reference TRBV5-1 and TRBJ1-2, the complete variable domain is KAGVTQTPRYLIKTRGQQVTLSCSPISGHRSVSWYQQTPGQGLQFLFEYFSETQRNKGNFPGRFSGRQFSNSRSEMNVSTLELGDSALYLCASSLQGAAYGYTFGSGTRLTVV.

This clone was detected only once. V is TRBV3-1 (or the pseudogene TRBV3-2) and J is TRBJ1-1; TRBD1 aligns across 7 bases. With V trimmed by 0 bases and J by 12 bases, 7 bases remained unmatched. This CDR3 contains 13 residues. Germline CDR1 reads LGHDT; CDR2 reads YNNKEL (reference sequence). CDR3 coding DNA: TGTGCCAGCAGCCAAGAATCTTGGGACAGAACTTTCTTT. This codes for CASSQESWDRTFF.

This chain joins TRBV4-1 and TRBJ2-7; maybe TRBD1 (5 bases). The V gene's germline CDR1 is MGHRA and CDR2 YSYEKL. Trimming took off 4 bases at V and 3 bases at J, with 13 bases between the two ends. The CDR3 consists of 14 residues. As DNA, the CDR3 is TGCGCCAGCAGCCCCCAGGGCAGAAGCTACGAGCAGTACTTC. It specifies CASSPQGRSYEQYF.

The V gene is TRBV7-2, the J gene TRBJ2-7; 7 bases fit TRBD2. V lost 1 base to trimming and J lost 0 bases; unmatched junction nucleotides: 6. Germline assignment: CDR1 SGHTA and CDR2 FQGNSA. The CDR3 has 16 residues. Here the CDR3 DNA reads TGTGCCAGCAGCTTAGTCGGGGGACTAAGCTCCTACGAGCAGTACTTC. The encoded protein is CASSLVGGLSSYEQYF.

The rearrangement joins TRBV28 to TRBJ2-6, with D hard to call. V was pared by 5 bases and J by 0 bases, with 5 bases between. Germline-derived CDR1 and CDR2 are MDHEN and SYDVKM. The CDR3 is made up of 14 amino acids. This chain's CDR3 is CASSLSSGANVLTF. The DNA for the CDR3 is TGTGCCAGCAGTCTCAGCTCTGGGGCCAACGTCCTGACTTTC.

In nucleotides, the CDR3 is TGTGCCAGCAGCTTTCCGGCTAGCGGGGTTACTAACACCGGGGAGCTGTTTTTT. Translating gives CASSFPASGVTNTGELFF. The chain combines TRBV7-9 with TRBJ2-2; 9 bases match TRBD2. Germline V gene sequence: CDR1 SEHNR, CDR2 FQNEAQ (reference sequence). Unmatched junction bases numbered 10, after V lost 3 bases and J lost 2 bases. This CDR3 comprises 18 residues.

The chain combines TRBV5-1 with TRBJ1-3, with D tentatively TRBD1 (6 bases). Per the germline V gene, CDR1 is SGHRS and CDR2 is YFSETQ. Trimming left V 5 bases short and J 0 bases short, with 9 bases between. The CDR3 loop spans 14 amino acids. CDR3 sequence reads: CASRDSSSGNTIYF. In DNA, the CDR3 is TGCGCCAGCAGGGACAGCAGCTCTGGAAACACCATATATTTT.

The chain employs TRBV7-3 and TRBJ2-3; the D gene is possibly TRBD2 (5 bases). Germline V gene lookup returns CDR1 SGHTA and CDR2 FQGTGA. The CDR3 totals 14 residues. Trimming pared 5 bases from V and 1 base from J, leaving 10 bases between. CDR3 sequence: CASSPTAGTDTQYF. Here the CDR3 DNA reads TGTGCCAGCAGCCCCACAGCGGGCACAGATACGCAGTATTTT.